Sequencing of this T cell receptor (beta chain) was carried out in a study of T cells in Graves' hyperthyroidism and ophthalmopathy. On the study more broadly: Peripheral blood was collected at initial diagnosis, before any treatment.

This clonotype has a handful of counts. The antigen remains unidentified. There are 15 residues in the CDR3. The ends lost 4 bases at V and 2 bases at J; junction bases unmatched: 5. Germline CDR1 SGHRS, CDR2 YFSETQ. Recently diagnosed hyperthyroidism of less than 2 months' duration affected patients aged 18 to 65. Study-level points and caveats: The blood repertoire included most of the expanded thyroid clonotypes above 0.001.

Amplification of TCR beta CDR3 regions used RNA as the template. The primer set for the first-round RT-PCR of the TCR CDR3 was HTBI. TCRdb ran MiXCR on the multiplex PCR reads and lists one entry per CDR3 protein. The sample records around 500,000 distinct CDR3 sequences, 13% to 15% being singletons. Sequenced sample: blood. This sequence was found in a woman aged 18-29 years with Graves' hyperthyroidism. V is TRBV5-1 and J is TRBJ2-1; 8 positions match TRBD2. CDR3 protein: CASSHAAGAYNEQFF. CDR3 sequence (DNA): TGCGCCAGCAGCCACGCAGCGGGAGCCTACAATGAGCAGTTCTTC.